This TCR beta chain was documented in a study of regulatory T cells in long-lasting Graves disease. V shed 4 bases, J shed 7 bases, and the junction held 7 bases outside the gene matches. The length of the CDR3 is 15 residues. Germline loops: CDR1 KGHDR, CDR2 SFDVKD. HTBI primers from iRepertoire and Arm-PCR of CDR3 regions yielded the TCR beta libraries. In TCRdb, the multiplex PCR reads were re-called with MiXCR into one record per CDR3 protein. The sample contains 300,000 to 400,000 distinct CDR3 sequences, approximately 16% of which appear only once. This clonotype was found a few times. Time point reported: newly diagnosed GD, antithyroid drugs for less than 3 months. PBMCs provided the RNA from which the TCR library was made. These data were also filed under a second study, of T cells in Graves' hyperthyroidism and ophthalmopathy. From that study: Using the HTBI primer set, a first-round RT-PCR was run on the TCR CDR3.

This sequence originates from a man in his forties or fifties with Graves disease. This sample comprised peripheral blood mononuclear cells (PBMCs), obtained at new diagnosis, from a patient treated with antithyroid drugs. The chain uses TRBV24-1 and TRBJ1-5; 9 bases line up with TRBD1. CDR3 sequence: CATSEAGTGLQPQHF. CDR3 sequence (DNA): TGTGCCACCAGTGAGGCCGGGACAGGGTTACAGCCCCAGCATTTT.